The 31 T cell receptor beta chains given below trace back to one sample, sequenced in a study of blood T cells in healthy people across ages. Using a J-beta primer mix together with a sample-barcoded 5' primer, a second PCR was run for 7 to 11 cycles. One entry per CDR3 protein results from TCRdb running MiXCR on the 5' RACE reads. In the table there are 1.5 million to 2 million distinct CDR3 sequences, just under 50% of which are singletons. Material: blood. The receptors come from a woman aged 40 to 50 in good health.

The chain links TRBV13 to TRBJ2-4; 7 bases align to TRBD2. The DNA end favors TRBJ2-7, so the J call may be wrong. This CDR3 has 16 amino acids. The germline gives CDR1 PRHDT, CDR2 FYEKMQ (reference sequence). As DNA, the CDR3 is TGTGCCAGCAGCTTAGGTGGCAGGGACTATTCCTACGAGCAGTACTTC. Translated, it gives CASSLGGRDYSYEQYF.

The CDR3 spells CASSLVPDHYNEQFF. The CDR3 bases are TGTGCCAGCAGTTTAGTGCCAGACCATTACAATGAGCAGTTCTTC. V gene TRBV12-3 or TRBV12-4 combines with J gene TRBJ2-1; D not resolved. The V and J ends lost 1 base and 4 bases respectively, with 11 bases between them. This CDR3 is built from 15 residues.

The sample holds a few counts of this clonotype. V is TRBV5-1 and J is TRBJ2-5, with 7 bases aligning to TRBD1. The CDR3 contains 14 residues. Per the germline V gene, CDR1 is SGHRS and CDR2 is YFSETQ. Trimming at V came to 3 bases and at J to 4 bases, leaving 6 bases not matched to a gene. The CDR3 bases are TGCGCCAGCAGCTCGGGACAGAGGGGAGAGACCCAGTACTTC. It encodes CASSSGQRGETQYF.

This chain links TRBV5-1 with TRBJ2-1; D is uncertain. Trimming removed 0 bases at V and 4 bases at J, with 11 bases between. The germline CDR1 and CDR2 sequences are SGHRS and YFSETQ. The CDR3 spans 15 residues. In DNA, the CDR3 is TGCGCCAGCAGCTTGGCTGGTTCGGTATACAATGAGCAGTTCTTC. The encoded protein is CASSLAGSVYNEQFF.

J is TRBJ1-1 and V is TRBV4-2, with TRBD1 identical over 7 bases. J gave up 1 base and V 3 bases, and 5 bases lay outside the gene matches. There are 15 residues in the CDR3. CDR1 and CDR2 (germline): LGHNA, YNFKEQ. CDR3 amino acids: CASSQDRYRNTEAFF. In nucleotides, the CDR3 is TGTGCCAGCAGCCAGGACAGGTACCGGAACACTGAAGCTTTCTTT.

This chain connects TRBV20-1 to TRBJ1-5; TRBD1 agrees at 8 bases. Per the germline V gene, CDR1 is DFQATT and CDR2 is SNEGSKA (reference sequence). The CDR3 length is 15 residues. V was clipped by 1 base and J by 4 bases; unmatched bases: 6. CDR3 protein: CSARAGQGDNQPQHF. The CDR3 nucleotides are TGCAGTGCTAGAGCCGGACAGGGCGATAATCAGCCCCAGCATTTT.

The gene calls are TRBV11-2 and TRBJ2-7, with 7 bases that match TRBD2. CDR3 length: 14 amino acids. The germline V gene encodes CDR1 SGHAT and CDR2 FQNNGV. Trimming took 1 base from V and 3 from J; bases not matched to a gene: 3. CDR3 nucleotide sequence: TGTGCCAGCAGCTTAGTGGGGGGGAACTACGAGCAGTACTTC. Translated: CASSLVGGNYEQYF.

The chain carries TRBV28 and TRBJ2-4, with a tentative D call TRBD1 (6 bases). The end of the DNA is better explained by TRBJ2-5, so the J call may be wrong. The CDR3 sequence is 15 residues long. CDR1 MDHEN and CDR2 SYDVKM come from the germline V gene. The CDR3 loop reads CASSPGRDTQETQYF. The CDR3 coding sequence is TGTGCCAGCAGTCCCGGCCGGGACACCCAAGAGACCCAGTACTTC.

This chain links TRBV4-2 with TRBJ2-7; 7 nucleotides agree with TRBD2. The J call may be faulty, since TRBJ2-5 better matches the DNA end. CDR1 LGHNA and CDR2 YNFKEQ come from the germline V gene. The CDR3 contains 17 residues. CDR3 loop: CASSQSKAGLSSETQYF. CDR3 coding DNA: TGTGCCAGCAGCCAATCAAAGGCGGGACTATCTTCAGAGACCCAGTACTTC.

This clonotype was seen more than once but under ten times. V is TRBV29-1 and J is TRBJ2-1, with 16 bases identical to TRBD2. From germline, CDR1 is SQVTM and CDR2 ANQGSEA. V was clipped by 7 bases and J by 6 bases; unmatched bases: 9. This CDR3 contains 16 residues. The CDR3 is CSGGLAGGVGPNEQFF. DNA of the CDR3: TGCAGCGGGGGACTAGCGGGGGGGGTTGGCCCCAATGAGCAGTTCTTC.

The CDR3 protein is CASSYGVTTTYEQYF. The CDR3 bases are TGTGCCAGCAGTTACGGGGTCACTACAACCTACGAGCAGTACTTC. The chain employs TRBV6-2 or TRBV6-3 and TRBJ2-7, with D unresolved. Germline lookup yields CDR1 MNHEY and CDR2 SVGEGT. The CDR3 runs 15 residues. Trimming took off 2 bases at V and 2 bases at J, with 13 bases between the two ends.

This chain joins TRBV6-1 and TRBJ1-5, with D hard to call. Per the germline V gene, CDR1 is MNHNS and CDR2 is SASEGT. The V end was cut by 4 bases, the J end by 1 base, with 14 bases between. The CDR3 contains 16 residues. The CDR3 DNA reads TGTGCCAGCAGTGGATTAGGAGGGTACAGCAATCAGCCCCAGCATTTT. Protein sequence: CASSGLGGYSNQPQHF.

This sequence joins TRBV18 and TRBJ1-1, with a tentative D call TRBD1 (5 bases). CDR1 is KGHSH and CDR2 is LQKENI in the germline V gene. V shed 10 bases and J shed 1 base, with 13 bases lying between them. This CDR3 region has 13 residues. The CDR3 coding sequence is TGTGCCACCTTCGGGGGAGCGAACACTGAAGCTTTCTTT. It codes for CATFGGANTEAFF. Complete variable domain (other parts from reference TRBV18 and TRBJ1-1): NAGVMQNPRHLVRRRGQEARLRCSPMKGHSHVYWYRQLPEEGLKFMVYLQKENIIDESGMPKERFSAEFPKEGPSILRIQQVVRGDSAAYFCATFGGANTEAFFGQGTRLTVV.

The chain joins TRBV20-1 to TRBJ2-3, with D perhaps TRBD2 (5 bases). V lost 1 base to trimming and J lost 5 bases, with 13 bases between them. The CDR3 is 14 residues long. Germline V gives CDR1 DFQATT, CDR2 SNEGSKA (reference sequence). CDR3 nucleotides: TGCAGTGCTAGAGCGGGATTTGAAGGAGATACGCAGTATTTT. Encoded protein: CSARAGFEGDTQYF.

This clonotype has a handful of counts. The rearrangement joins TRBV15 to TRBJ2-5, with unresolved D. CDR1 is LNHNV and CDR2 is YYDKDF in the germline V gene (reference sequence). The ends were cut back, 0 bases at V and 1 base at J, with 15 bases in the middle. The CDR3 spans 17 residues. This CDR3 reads CATSRDLSGSTQETQYF. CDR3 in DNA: TGTGCCACCAGCAGAGATCTATCAGGCAGCACCCAAGAGACCCAGTACTTC.

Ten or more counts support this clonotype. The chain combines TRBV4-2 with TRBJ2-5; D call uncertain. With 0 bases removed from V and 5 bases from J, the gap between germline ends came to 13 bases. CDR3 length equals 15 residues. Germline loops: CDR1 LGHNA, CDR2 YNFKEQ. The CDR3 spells CASSQESADRETQYF. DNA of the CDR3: TGTGCCAGCAGCCAAGAATCGGCGGATCGGGAGACCCAGTACTTC.

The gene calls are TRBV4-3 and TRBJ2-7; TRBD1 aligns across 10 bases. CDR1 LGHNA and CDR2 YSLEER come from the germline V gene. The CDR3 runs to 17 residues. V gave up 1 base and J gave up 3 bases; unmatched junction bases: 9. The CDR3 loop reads CASSQARTGGGNYEQYF. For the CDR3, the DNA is TGCGCCAGCAGCCAAGCCAGGACAGGGGGAGGAAACTACGAGCAGTACTTC.

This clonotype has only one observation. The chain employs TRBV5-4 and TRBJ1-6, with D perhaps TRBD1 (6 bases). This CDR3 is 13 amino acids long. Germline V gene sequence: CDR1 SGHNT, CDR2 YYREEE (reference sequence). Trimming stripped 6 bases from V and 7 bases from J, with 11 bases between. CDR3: CASTGQTNSPLHF. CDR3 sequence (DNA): TGTGCCAGCACCGGACAGACGAATTCACCCCTCCACTTT.

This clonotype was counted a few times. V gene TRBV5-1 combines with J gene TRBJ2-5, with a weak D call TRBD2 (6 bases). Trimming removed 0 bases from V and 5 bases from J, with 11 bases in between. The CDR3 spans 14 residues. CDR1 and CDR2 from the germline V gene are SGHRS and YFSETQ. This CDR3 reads CASSLAGERETQYF. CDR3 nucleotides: TGCGCCAGCAGCTTGGCGGGGGAACGGGAGACCCAGTACTTC.

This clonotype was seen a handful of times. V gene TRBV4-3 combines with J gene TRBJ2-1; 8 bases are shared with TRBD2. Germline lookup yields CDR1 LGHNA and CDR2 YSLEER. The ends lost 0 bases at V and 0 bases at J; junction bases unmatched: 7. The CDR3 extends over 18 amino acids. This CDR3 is CASSQEPAGDFSYNEQFF. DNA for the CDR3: TGCGCCAGCAGCCAAGAACCAGCGGGGGATTTCTCCTACAATGAGCAGTTCTTC.

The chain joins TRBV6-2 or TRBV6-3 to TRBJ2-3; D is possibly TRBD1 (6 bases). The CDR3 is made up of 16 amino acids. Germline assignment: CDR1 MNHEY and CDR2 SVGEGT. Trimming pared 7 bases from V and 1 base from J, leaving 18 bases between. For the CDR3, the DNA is TGTGCCAGCACTAGGAGGTCCCCAGGGGGCACAGATACGCAGTATTTT. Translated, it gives CASTRRSPGGTDTQYF.

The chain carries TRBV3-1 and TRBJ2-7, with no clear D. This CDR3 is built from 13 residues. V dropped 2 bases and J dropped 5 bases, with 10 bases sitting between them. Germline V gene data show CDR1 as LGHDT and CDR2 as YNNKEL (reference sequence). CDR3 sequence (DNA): TGTGCCAGCAGCCAACGGAGTACCCACGAGCAGTACTTC. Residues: CASSQRSTHEQYF.

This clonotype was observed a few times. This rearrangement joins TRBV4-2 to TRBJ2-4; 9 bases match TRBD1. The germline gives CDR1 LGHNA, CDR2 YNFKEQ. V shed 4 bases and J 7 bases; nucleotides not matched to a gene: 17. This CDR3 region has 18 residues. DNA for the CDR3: TGTGCCAGCAGCCTCTCCCTGCAAACGTGGGACAGGGCGAACATTCAGTACTTC. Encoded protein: CASSLSLQTWDRANIQYF.

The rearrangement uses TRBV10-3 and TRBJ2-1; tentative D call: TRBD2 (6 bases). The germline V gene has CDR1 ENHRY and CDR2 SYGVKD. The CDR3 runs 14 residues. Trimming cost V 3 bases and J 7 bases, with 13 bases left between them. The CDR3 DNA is TGTGCCATCAGTGAAGATCGGGGGAAAAATGAGCAGTTCTTC. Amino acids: CAISEDRGKNEQFF.

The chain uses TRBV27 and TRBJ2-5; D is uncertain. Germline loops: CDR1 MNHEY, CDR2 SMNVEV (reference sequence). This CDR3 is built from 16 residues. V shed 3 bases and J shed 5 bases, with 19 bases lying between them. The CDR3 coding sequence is TGTGCCAGCAGTTTTAGTGGGCCGAATCTAGGGGAGACCCAGTACTTC. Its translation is CASSFSGPNLGETQYF.

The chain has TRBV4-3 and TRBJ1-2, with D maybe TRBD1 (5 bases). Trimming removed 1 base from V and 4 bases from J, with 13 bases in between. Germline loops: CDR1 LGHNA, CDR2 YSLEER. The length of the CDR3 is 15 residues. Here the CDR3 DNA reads TGCGCCAGCAGCCAAGGTTCGGGGGGTGGCTATGGCTACACCTTC. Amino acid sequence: CASSQGSGGGYGYTF.

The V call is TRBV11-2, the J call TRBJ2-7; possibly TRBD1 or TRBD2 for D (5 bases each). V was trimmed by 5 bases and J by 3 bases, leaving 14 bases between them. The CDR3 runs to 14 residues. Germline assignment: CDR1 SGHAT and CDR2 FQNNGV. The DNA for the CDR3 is TGTGCCAGCAGCAGAGGGGTAGAAAACTACGAGCAGTACTTC. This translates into CASSRGVENYEQYF.

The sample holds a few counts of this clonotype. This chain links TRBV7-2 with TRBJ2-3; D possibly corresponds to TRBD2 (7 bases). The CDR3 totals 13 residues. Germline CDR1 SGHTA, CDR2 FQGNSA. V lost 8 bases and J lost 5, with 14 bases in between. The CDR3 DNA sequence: TGTGCCAGCTTAGGGGGGGGGGAAGATACGCAGTATTTT. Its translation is CASLGGGEDTQYF. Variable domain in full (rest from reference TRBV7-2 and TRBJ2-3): GAGVSQSPSNKVTEKGKDVELRCDPISGHTALYWYRQSLGQGLEFLIYFQGNSAPDKSGLPSDRFSAERTGGSVSTLTIQRTQQEDSAVYLCASLGGGEDTQYFGPGTRLTVL.

The DNA of the CDR3 is TGTGCCAGCAGTTACGGCCGGGAGCTAGGCTACACCTTC. It translates to CASSYGRELGYTF. The genes are TRBV6-2 or TRBV6-3 and TRBJ1-2; unclear D gene. Germline values: CDR1 MNHEY, CDR2 SVGEGT. This CDR3 spans 13 amino acids. With 2 bases removed from V and 8 bases from J, the gap between germline ends came to 12 bases.

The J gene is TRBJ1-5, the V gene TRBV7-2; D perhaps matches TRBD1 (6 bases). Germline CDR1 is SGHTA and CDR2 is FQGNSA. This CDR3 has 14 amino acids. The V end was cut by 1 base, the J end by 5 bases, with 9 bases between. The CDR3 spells CASSLDRVDQPQHF. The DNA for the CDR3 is TGTGCCAGCAGCTTAGACAGGGTGGATCAGCCCCAGCATTTT. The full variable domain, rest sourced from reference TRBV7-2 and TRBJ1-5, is GAGVSQSPSNKVTEKGKDVELRCDPISGHTALYWYRQSLGQGLEFLIYFQGNSAPDKSGLPSDRFSAERTGGSVSTLTIQRTQQEDSAVYLCASSLDRVDQPQHFGDGTRLSIL.

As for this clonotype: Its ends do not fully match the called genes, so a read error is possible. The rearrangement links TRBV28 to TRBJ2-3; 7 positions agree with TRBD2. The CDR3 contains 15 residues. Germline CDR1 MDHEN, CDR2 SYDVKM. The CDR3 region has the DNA TGTGCCAGCAGTTTTGTGCGGGGGAGCACAGATATGCAGTATTTT. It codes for CASSFVRGSTDMQYF.